The clone carrying this TCR beta chain was found many times. The antigen is unknown. The sample originates from a study of regulatory T cells in long-lasting Graves disease. General study findings and limits: Lower TCR diversity was seen in persistent Graves' patients than in newly diagnosed ones. Segments TRBV28, TRBJ1-2 and TRBJ2-5 showed preferential usage in persistent disease. Persistent patients shared 2,741 public clonotypes among themselves. Newly diagnosed patients shared fewer, at about a thousand.

The CDR3 is 15 amino acids. The V gene end was trimmed by 6 bases and the J gene end by 2 bases; junction bases not matched to a gene: 7. CDR1 MDHEN and CDR2 SYDVKM come from the germline V gene. Described time point: newly diagnosed GD, antithyroid drugs for less than 3 months. Construction of the TCR library relied on RNA isolated from PBMCs. Construction of TCR beta libraries relied on iRepertoire HTBI primers and on Arm-PCR targeting CDR3 regions. TCRdb passed the multiplex PCR reads through MiXCR, listing each CDR3 protein once. The table includes 620,000 or so distinct CDR3 sequences, 15% to 20% detected once. This sample also appeared in a second study, on T cells in Graves' hyperthyroidism and ophthalmopathy. From that report: The hyperthyroidism patients had all been newly diagnosed, and their disease duration was under 2 months. Their ages ranged from 18 to 65 years.

The chain uses TRBV28 and TRBJ2-1; TRBD2 aligns across 7 bases. Source: peripheral blood mononuclear cells (PBMCs), taken at new diagnosis, from a patient treated with antithyroid drugs. This receptor was taken from a young woman with Graves disease. The CDR3 DNA reads as TGTGCCAGCAGCCGGCCGGGACTACCCTACAATGAGCAGTTCTTC. This codes for CASSRPGLPYNEQFF.